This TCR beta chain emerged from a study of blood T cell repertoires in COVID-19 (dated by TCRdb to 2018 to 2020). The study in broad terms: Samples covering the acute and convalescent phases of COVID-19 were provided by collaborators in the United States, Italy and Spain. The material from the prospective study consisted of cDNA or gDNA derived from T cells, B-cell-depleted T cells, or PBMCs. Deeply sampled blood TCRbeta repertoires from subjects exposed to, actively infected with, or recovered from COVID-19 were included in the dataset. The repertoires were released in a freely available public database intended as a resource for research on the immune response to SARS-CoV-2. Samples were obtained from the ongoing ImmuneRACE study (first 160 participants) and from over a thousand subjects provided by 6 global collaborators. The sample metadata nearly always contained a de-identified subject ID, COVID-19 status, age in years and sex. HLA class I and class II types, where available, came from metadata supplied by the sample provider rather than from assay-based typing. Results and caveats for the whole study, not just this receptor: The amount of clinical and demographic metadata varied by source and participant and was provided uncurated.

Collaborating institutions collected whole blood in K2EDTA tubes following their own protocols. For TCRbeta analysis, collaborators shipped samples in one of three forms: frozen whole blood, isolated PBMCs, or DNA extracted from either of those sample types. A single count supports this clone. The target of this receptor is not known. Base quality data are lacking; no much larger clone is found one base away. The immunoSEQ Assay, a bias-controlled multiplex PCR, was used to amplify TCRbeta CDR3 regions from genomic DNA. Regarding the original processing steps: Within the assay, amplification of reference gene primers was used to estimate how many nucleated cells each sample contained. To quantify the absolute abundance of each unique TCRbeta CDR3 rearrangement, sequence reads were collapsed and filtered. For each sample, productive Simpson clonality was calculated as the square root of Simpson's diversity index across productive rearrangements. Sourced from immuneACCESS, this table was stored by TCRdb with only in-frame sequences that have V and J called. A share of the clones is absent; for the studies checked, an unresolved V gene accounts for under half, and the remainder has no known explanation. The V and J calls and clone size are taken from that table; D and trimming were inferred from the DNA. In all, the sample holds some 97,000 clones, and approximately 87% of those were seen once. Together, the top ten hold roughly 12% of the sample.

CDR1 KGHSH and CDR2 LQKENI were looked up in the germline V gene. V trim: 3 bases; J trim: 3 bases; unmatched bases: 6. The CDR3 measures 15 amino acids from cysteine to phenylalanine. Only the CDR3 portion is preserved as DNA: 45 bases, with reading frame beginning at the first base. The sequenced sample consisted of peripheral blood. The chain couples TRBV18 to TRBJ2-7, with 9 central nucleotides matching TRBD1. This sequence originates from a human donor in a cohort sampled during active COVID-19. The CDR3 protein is CASSPWTGERYEQYF. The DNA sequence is TGTGCCAGCTCACCCTGGACAGGGGAACGCTACGAGCAGTACTTC.